This TCR beta chain comes out of a study of T cells in Graves' hyperthyroidism and ophthalmopathy. This clonotype was counted ten times or more. No antigen is known for it. There are 13 residues in the CDR3. The V end was cut by 5 bases, the J end by 0 bases, with 7 bases between. Germline V gives CDR1 GTSNPN, CDR2 SVGIG (reference sequence). Study-wide points: Blood samples included most of the expanded thyroid clonotypes exceeding 0.001.

TCR beta CDR3 sequences were amplified from RNA transcripts. The HTBI primer set was used in a first-round RT-PCR of the TCR CDR3. MiXCR, applied by TCRdb to the multiplex PCR reads, yields one record per CDR3 protein. The table has 400,000 to 500,000 distinct CDR3 sequences, around 15% seen once. Clinical symptoms, serum thyroxine and TRAb, thyroid ultrasound and orbital computed tomography were used for the diagnoses. The sequenced material came from blood. The gene calls are TRBV30 and TRBJ1-4, with no clear D. The source of this sequence is a man between 18 and 35 years old with Graves' ophthalmopathy. The CDR3 here is CAWAESTNEKLFF. DNA for the CDR3: TGTGCCTGGGCAGAGTCAACTAATGAAAAACTGTTTTTT.